The rows below give T cell receptor beta chains drawn from one sample of a study of blood T cell repertoires in COVID-19. Libraries were prepared by immunoSEQ multiplex PCR; TCRdb keeps only in-frame clonotypes and omits some of them. The repertoire holds some 150,000 clones, around 85% seen once, with roughly 9.7% in the top ten. The specimen sequenced was peripheral blood. The receptor source for this set is a woman aged 55 to 70 with COVID-19, enrolled during active disease. Both conserved end residues are part of each CDR3. The D gene is left open where the match is weak. Clone size, where shown, is once, few, many, or a class for clones that have expanded.

TRBV2,.,.,TRBJ2-1,CAGGVGRRSNEQFF,TGTGCCGGGGGCGTCGGTCGAAGGTCCAATGAGCAGTTCTTC
TRBV4-1,.,TRBD1,TRBJ1-6,CASSQAWGITGGSGSPLHF,TGCGCCAGCAGCCAAGCTTGGGGAATTACAGGGGGCAGTGGGTCACCCCTCCACTTT
TRBV2,.,TRBD1,TRBJ1-2,CASSPGTENYGYTF,TGTGCCAGCAGTCCCGGGACAGAAAACTATGGCTACACCTTC
TRBV29-1,.,.,TRBJ2-3,CSVEGLPSADTQYF,TGCAGCGTTGAAGGTCTCCCCAGCGCAGATACGCAGTATTTT
TRBV19,.,TRBD1,TRBJ1-6,CASSRETGGESPLHF,TGTGCCAGTAGTAGAGAGACAGGGGGCGAATCACCCCTCCACTTT
TRBV30,.,.,TRBJ1-3,CAWSLTGPGNTIYF,TGTGCCTGGAGTTTAACAGGGCCCGGAAACACCATATATTTT
TRBV27,.,TRBD2,TRBJ2-5,CASSLAGGGKTQYF,TGTGCCAGCAGTTTAGCGGGGGGCGGAAAGACCCAGTACTTC
TRBV6-5,.,.,TRBJ1-5,CASAGVGQPQHF,TGTGCCAGCGCGGGGGTGGGGCAGCCCCAGCATTTT
TRBV3-1/TRBV3-2,.,.,TRBJ2-7,CASSQGGGSFEQYF,TGTGCCAGCAGCCAAGGAGGCGGGTCTTTCGAGCAGTACTTC
TRBV7-2,.,TRBD2,TRBJ2-1,CASSPPIGLAGAVDEQFF,TGTGCCAGCAGCCCTCCCATTGGACTAGCGGGAGCGGTTGATGAGCAGTTCTTC
TRBV28,.,.,TRBJ1-2,CASSIPPGDYGYTF,TGTGCCAGCAGCATCCCCCCGGGAGACTATGGCTACACCTTC
TRBV11-3,.,.,TRBJ2-7,CASTSWEAEEQYF,TGTGCCAGCACCTCCTGGGAGGCGGAGGAGCAGTACTTC
TRBV30,.,.,TRBJ1-1,CACRQMNTEAFF,TGTGCCTGTAGACAGATGAACACTGAAGCTTTCTTT
TRBV6-2/TRBV6-3,.,.,TRBJ2-7,CASSEYGALQYF,TGTGCCAGCAGCGAATATGGGGCCCTGCAGTACTTC
TRBV19,.,.,TRBJ1-3,CASRSGGNTIYF,TGTGCCAGTAGGTCGGGAGGAAACACCATATATTTT
TRBV6-2/TRBV6-3,.,TRBD1,TRBJ1-2,CASSYSRTGSYYGYTF,TGTGCCAGCAGTTATTCCCGGACAGGCAGCTACTATGGCTACACCTTC
TRBV30,.,TRBD2,TRBJ2-1,CAWGVGLALYNEQFF,TGTGCCTGGGGGGTAGGACTAGCTCTTTACAATGAGCAGTTCTTC
TRBV5-1,.,.,TRBJ1-3,CASSLVSGERNTIYF,TGCGCCAGCAGCTTGGTTTCGGGGGAAAGGAACACCATATATTTT
TRBV27,.,.,TRBJ2-7,CASSSLGTPYEQYF,TGTGCCAGCAGTTCACTCGGGACTCCCTACGAGCAGTACTTC
TRBV11-3,.,TRBD1,TRBJ1-1,CASSLAGQGQSEAFF,TGTGCCAGCAGCTTAGCGGGACAGGGGCAATCTGAAGCTTTCTTT
TRBV12-3/TRBV12-4,.,.,TRBJ1-2,CASTPEGNGYTF,TGTGCCAGCACCCCGGAGGGGAATGGCTACACCTTC
TRBV9,.,.,TRBJ2-5,CASSVVGQGIQETQYF,TGTGCCAGCAGCGTAGTTGGCCAGGGAATTCAAGAGACCCAGTACTTC
TRBV19,.,.,TRBJ1-1,CASSITASNTEAFF,TGTGCCAGTAGTATTACCGCCAGTAACACTGAAGCTTTCTTT
TRBV7-9,.,.,TRBJ2-3,CASSWRDSSTDTQYF,TGTGCCAGCAGCTGGCGGGACAGTAGCACAGATACGCAGTATTTT
TRBV30,.,TRBD2,TRBJ2-7,CAWRRTSGSGYEQYF,TGTGCCTGGAGGAGAACTAGCGGGAGTGGTTACGAGCAGTACTTC
TRBV7-2,few,TRBD1,TRBJ1-6,CASTPDRPLSSNSPLHF,TGTGCCAGCACTCCGGACAGGCCCCTTTCCAGTAATTCACCCCTCCACTTT
TRBV5-8,.,TRBD1,TRBJ2-5,CASSPGQGGETQYF,TGTGCCAGCAGCCCGGGACAGGGAGGCGAGACCCAGTACTTC
TRBV10-3,.,.,TRBJ1-1,CAINRGMNTEAFF,TGTGCCATCAATAGGGGGATGAACACTGAAGCTTTCTTT
TRBV19,.,.,TRBJ2-1,CASSIGSQVFF,TGTGCCAGTAGTATAGGATCCCAGGTGTTCTTC
TRBV7-2,.,TRBD2,TRBJ2-7,CASSLGLAPEYEQYF,TGTGCCAGCAGCTTAGGACTAGCCCCTGAGTACGAGCAGTACTTC
TRBV24-1,.,.,TRBJ1-1,CATSVTGLSEAFF,TGTGCCACCAGTGTGACAGGACTTTCTGAAGCTTTCTTT
TRBV2,few,TRBD1,TRBJ1-3,CASSVTGTGNTIYF,TGTGCCAGCAGTGTGACAGGGACTGGAAACACCATATATTTT
TRBV6-4,.,TRBD1,TRBJ1-3,CASSDPRQGHWGNTIYF,TGTGCCAGCAGTGACCCCCGACAGGGGCATTGGGGAAACACCATATATTTT
TRBV4-1,.,.,TRBJ1-2,CASSQEERNYGYTF,TGCGCCAGCAGCCAAGAAGAGCGGAACTATGGCTACACCTTC
TRBV4-3,once,TRBD2,TRBJ2-1,CASSPQPQGGLAEYNEQFF,TGCGCCAGCAGCCCGCAACCTCAGGGGGGACTAGCGGAGTACAATGAGCAGTTCTTC
TRBV10-3,.,.,TRBJ1-2,CAITAGLNYGYTF,TGTGCCATCACGGCAGGCTTGAACTATGGCTACACCTTC
TRBV6-5,.,TRBD1,TRBJ2-1,CASRDRVGEQFF,TGTGCCAGCAGGGACAGGGTCGGTGAGCAGTTCTTC
TRBV9,.,TRBD2,TRBJ2-7,CASSALGLAGGSSSYEQYF,TGTGCCAGCAGCGCCCTAGGGCTAGCGGGAGGATCGAGCTCCTACGAGCAGTACTTC
TRBV10-3,.,TRBD2,TRBJ2-7,CATSFQTSGAYEQYF,TGTGCCACCTCCTTTCAGACTAGCGGAGCCTACGAGCAGTACTTC
TRBV30,.,.,TRBJ1-3,CAWSVPGGVGNTIYF,TGTGCCTGGAGTGTACCGGGGGGAGTTGGAAACACCATATATTTT
TRBV11-1,once,.,TRBJ1-1,CASRKEGRVATEAFF,TGTGCCAGCAGAAAGGAGGGCAGGGTGGCCACTGAAGCTTTCTTT
TRBV7-2,.,.,TRBJ1-1,CASSLRSGQGTEAFF,TGTGCCAGCAGCTTACGGTCTGGGCAGGGGACTGAAGCTTTCTTT
TRBV11-3,.,TRBD1,TRBJ1-1,CASSLNRGLIAFF,TGTGCCAGCAGCTTAAACAGGGGGCTCATAGCTTTCTTT
TRBV6-8,.,.,TRBJ2-7,CASSYSGRSSYEQYF,TGTGCCAGCAGCTACAGCGGCAGAAGCTCCTACGAGCAGTACTTC
TRBV7-3,.,.,TRBJ2-3,CASSVSLSTDTQYF,TGTGCCAGCAGCGTATCGTTGAGCACAGATACGCAGTATTTT
TRBV5-1,.,.,TRBJ2-1,CASSFKYNEQFF,TGCGCCAGCAGCTTTAAATACAATGAGCAGTTCTTC
TRBV10-2,.,.,TRBJ1-1,CASSALRTVTEAFF,TGCGCCAGCAGTGCCCTTAGGACAGTCACTGAAGCTTTCTTT
TRBV4-3,.,TRBD1,TRBJ2-6,CASSRALQGAGANVLTF,TGCGCCAGCAGCCGGGCCCTACAGGGGGCTGGGGCCAACGTCCTGACTTTC
TRBV4-2,.,TRBD2,TRBJ2-1,CASSQASGGAYNEQFF,TGTGCCAGCAGCCAAGCGTCGGGAGGAGCCTACAATGAGCAGTTCTTC
TRBV11-2,.,.,TRBJ1-1,CASSLLASEAFF,TGTGCCAGCAGCTTATTGGCATCTGAAGCTTTCTTT
TRBV6-4,.,.,TRBJ2-1,CASGLTESNEQFF,TGTGCCAGCGGCTTGACGGAGTCGAATGAGCAGTTCTTC
TRBV6-2/TRBV6-3,.,.,TRBJ1-1,CASSYRGGRDTEAFF,TGTGCCAGCAGTTACCGCGGGGGGAGGGACACTGAAGCTTTCTTT
TRBV12-5,.,.,TRBJ1-3,CASAFGPGASGNTIYF,TGTGCTAGTGCTTTTGGTCCAGGGGCCTCTGGAAACACCATATATTTT
TRBV7-9,.,TRBD1,TRBJ1-2,CASSLGDRAHGYTF,TGTGCCAGCAGCTTGGGGGACAGAGCGCATGGCTACACCTTC
TRBV28,once,TRBD1,TRBJ1-2,CASSLQGAVGYTF,TGTGCCAGCAGTTTACAGGGGGCAGTTGGCTACACCTTC
TRBV3-1/TRBV3-2,.,TRBD2,TRBJ2-7,CASTPRFVGTSGRSEQYF,TGTGCCAGCACCCCAAGATTCGTAGGGACTAGCGGGAGAAGCGAGCAGTACTTC
TRBV29-1,.,TRBD1,TRBJ2-2,CSVSGQGHTGELFF,TGCAGCGTCAGTGGACAGGGTCACACCGGGGAGCTGTTTTTT